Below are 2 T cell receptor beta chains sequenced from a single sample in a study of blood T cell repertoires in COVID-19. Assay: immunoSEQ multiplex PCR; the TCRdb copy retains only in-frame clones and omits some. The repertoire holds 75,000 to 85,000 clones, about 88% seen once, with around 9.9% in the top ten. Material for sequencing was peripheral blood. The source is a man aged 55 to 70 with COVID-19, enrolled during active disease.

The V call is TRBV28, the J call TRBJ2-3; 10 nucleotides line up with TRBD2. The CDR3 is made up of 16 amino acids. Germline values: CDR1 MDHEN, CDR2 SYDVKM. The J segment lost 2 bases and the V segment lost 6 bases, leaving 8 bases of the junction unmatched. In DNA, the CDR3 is TGTGCCAGCAGGCAACCTAGCGGGAGTTCCACAGATACGCAGTATTTT. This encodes CASRQPSGSSTDTQYF.

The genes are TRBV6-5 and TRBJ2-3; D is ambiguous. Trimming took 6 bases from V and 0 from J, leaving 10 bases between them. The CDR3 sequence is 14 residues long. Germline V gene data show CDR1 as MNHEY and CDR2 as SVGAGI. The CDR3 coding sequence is TGTGCCAGCAGGAGACCGACTAGCACAGATACGCAGTATTTT. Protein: CASRRPTSTDTQYF.